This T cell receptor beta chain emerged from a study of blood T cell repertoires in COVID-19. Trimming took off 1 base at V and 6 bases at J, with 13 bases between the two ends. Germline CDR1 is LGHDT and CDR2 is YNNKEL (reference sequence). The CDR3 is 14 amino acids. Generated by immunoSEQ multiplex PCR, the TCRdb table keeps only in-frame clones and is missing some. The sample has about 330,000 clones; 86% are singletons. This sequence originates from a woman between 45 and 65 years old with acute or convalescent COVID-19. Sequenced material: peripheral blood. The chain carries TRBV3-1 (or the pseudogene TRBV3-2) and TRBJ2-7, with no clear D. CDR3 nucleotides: TGTGCCAGCAGCCAAGTATCCCCTCCTCTCGAGCAGTACTTC. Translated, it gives CASSQVSPPLEQYF.